Listed here is a single T cell receptor beta chain. The sample is drawn from a study of blood T cell repertoires in COVID-19. Study-level background: The United States, Italy and Spain supplied acute and convalescent COVID-19 samples.

TCRdb's table, derived via immunoSEQ multiplex PCR, lists solely in-frame clones and lacks some. The table has 200,000 to 250,000 clones, approximately 80% seen once. The CDR3 sequence is 13 residues long. V lost 0 bases and J lost 4, with 7 bases in between. Germline CDR1 KGHSH, CDR2 LQKENI. This chain links TRBV18 with TRBJ2-7; a possible D gene is TRBD1 (6 bases). Sequenced material: PBMCs or T cells enriched from blood (not recorded which). This clonotype was obtained from a man aged 60 to 75 who had recovered from COVID-19. CDR3 sequence reads: CASSPPDRYEQYF. For the CDR3, the DNA is TGTGCCAGCTCACCACCGGACAGATACGAGCAGTACTTC.